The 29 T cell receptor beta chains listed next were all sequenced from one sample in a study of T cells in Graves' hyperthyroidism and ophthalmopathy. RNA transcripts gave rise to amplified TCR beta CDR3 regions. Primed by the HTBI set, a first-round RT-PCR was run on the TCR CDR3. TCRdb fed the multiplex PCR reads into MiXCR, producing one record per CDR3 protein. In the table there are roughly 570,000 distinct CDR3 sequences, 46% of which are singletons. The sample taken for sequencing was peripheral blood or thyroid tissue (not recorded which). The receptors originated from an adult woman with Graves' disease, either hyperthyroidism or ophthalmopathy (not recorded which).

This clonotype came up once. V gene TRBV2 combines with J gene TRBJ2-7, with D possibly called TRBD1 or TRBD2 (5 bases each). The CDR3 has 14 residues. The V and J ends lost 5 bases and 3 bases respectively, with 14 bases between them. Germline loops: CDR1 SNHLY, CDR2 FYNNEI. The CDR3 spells CASSYGTGLYEQYF. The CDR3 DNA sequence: TGTGCCAGCAGTTACGGTACAGGACTCTACGAGCAGTACTTC.

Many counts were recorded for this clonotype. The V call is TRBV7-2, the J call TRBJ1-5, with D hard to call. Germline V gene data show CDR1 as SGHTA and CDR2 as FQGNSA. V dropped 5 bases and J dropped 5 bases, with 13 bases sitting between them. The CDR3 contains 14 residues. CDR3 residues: CASSRRRIDQPQHF. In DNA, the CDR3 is TGTGCCAGCAGCCGGAGGAGGATCGATCAGCCCCAGCATTTT.

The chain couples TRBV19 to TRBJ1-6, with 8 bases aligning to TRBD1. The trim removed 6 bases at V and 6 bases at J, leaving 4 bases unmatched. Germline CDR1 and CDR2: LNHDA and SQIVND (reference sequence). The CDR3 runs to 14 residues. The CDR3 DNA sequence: TGTGCCAGTAGACCGCAGGGGGCTAATTCACCCCTCCACTTT. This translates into CASRPQGANSPLHF.

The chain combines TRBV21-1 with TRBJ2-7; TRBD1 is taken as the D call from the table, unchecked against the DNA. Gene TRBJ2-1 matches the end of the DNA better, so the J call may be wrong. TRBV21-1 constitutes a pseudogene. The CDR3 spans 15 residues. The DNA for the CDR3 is TGTGCCAGCAGCAGAGGACAGGGGGCATTAAATGAGCAGTTCTTC. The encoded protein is CASSRGQGALNEQFF.

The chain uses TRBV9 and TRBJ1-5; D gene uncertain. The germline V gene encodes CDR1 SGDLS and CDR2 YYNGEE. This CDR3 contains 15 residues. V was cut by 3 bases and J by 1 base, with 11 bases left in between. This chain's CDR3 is CASSAGAGSNQPQHF. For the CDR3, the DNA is TGTGCCAGCAGCGCAGGCGCGGGAAGCAATCAGCCCCAGCATTTT.

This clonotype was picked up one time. CDR3 region: CASSATSGGETQYF. The CDR3 bases are TGTGCCAGCAGTGCGACTAGCGGAGGGGAGACCCAGTACTTC. The chain links TRBV6-2 or TRBV6-3 to TRBJ2-5, with 9 bases that match TRBD2. The V gene end was trimmed by 5 bases and the J gene end by 5 bases; junction bases not matched to a gene: 6. Germline CDR1 and CDR2: MNHEY and SVGEGT. The CDR3 spans 14 residues.

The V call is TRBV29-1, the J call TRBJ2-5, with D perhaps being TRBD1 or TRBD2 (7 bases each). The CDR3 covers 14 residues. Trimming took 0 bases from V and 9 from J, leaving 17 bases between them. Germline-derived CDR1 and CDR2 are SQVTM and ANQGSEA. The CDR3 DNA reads TGCAGCGTTGAAGATTATCCAGGGGGAGGGGCCCAGTACTTC. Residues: CSVEDYPGGGAQYF.

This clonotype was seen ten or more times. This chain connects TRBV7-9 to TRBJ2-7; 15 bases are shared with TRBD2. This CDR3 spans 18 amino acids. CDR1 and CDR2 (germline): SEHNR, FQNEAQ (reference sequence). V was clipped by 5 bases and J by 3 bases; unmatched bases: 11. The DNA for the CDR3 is TGTGCCAGCAGCCCCGGACTAGCGGGAGGGCTAACCCTCTACGAGCAGTACTTC. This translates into CASSPGLAGGLTLYEQYF.

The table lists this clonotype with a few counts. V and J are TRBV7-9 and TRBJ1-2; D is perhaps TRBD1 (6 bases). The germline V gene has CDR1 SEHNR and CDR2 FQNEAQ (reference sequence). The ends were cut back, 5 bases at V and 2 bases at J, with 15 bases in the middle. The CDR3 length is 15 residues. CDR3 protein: CASSLGQILNYGYTF. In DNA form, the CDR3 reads TGTGCCAGCAGCCTAGGACAGATCTTAAACTATGGCTACACCTTC.

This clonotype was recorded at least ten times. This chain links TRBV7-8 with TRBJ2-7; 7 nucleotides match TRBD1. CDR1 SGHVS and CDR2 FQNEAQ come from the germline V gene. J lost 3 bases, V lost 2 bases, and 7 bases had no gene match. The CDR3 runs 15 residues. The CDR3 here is CASSLPRDSLYEQYF. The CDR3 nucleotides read TGTGCCAGCAGCTTACCTAGGGACAGCCTCTACGAGCAGTACTTC.

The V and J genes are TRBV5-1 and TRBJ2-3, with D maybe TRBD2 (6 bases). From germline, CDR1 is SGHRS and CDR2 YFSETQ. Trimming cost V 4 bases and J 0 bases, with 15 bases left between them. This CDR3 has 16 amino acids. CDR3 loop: CASSAGWSGSTDTQYF. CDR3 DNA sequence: TGCGCCAGCAGCGCGGGGTGGAGCGGCAGCACAGATACGCAGTATTTT.

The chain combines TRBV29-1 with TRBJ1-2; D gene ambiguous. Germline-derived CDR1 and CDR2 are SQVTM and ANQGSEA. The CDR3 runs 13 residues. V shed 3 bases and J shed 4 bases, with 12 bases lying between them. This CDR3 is CSVEAMGGYGYTF. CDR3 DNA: TGCAGCGTTGAGGCCATGGGCGGCTATGGCTACACCTTC.

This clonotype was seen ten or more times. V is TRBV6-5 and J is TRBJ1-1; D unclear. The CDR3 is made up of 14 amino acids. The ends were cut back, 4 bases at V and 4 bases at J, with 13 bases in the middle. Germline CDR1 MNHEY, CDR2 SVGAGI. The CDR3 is CASSSAVLGTEAFF. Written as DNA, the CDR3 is TGTGCCAGCAGTTCGGCGGTTCTGGGCACTGAAGCTTTCTTT.

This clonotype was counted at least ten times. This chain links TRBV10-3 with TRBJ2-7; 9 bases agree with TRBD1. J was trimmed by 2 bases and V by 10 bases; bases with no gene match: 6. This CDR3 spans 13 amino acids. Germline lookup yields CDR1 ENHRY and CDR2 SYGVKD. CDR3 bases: TGTGCCACCAAGGGACAGGGTCCCTACGAGCAGTACTTC. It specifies CATKGQGPYEQYF.

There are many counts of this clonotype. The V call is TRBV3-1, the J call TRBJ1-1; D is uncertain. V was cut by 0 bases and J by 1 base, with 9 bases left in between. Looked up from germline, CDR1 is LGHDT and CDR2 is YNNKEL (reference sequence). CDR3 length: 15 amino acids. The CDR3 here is CASSQDMLRNTEAFF. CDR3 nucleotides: TGTGCCAGCAGCCAAGACATGCTAAGGAACACTGAAGCTTTCTTT.

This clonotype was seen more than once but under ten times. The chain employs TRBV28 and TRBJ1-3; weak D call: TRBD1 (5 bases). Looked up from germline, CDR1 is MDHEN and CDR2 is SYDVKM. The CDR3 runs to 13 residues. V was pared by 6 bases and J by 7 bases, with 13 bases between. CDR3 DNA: TGTGCCAGCAGGCGAACCAGGGAGAACACCATATATTTT. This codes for CASRRTRENTIYF.

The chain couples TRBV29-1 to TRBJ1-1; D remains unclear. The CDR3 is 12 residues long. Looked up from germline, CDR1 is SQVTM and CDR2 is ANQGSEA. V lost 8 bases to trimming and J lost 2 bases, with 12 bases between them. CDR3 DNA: TGCAGCTTGAGTGAAGCCAACACTGAAGCTTTCTTT. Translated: CSLSEANTEAFF.

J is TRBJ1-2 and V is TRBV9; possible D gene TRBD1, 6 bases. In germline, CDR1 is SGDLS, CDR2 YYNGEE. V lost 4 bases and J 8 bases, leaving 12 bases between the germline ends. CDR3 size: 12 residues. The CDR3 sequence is CASSQGGTGYTF. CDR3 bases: TGTGCCAGCAGCCAAGGGGGAACCGGCTACACCTTC.

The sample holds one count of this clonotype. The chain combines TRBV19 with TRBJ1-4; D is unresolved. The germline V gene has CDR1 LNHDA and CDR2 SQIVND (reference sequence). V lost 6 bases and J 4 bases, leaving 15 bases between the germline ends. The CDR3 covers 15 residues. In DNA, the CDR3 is TGTGCCAGTAGCGACGGACGGATCCTTAATGAAAAACTGTTTTTT. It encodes CASSDGRILNEKLFF.

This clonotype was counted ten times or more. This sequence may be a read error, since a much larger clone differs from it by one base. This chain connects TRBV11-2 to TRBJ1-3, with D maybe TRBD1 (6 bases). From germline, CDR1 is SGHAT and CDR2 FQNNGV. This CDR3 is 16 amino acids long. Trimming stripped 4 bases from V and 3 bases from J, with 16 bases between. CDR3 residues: CASSYHGAGDGNTIYF. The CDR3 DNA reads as TGTGCCAGCAGCTACCATGGGGCAGGGGATGGAAACACCATATATTTT.

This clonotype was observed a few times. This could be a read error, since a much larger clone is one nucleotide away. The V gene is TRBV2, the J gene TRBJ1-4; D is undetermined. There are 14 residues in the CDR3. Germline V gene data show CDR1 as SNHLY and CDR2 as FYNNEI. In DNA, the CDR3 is TGTGCCAGCAGCTTATTCGGGAGGAATGAAAAACTGCTTTTT. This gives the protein CASSLFGRNEKLLF.

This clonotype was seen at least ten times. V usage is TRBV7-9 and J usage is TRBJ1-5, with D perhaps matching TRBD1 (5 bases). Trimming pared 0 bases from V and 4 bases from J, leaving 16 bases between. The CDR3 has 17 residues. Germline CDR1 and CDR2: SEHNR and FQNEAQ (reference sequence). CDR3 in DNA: TGTGCCAGCAGCTTAGCCCGGGGAGGGGCTGGTAATCAGCCCCAGCATTTT. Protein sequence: CASSLARGGAGNQPQHF.

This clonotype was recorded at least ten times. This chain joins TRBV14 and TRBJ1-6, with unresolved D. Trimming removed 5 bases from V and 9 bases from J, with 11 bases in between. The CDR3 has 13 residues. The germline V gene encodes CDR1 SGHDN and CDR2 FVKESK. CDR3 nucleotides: TGTGCCAGCAGCAGGGCCGGCGGTTCACCCCTCCACTTT. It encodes CASSRAGGSPLHF.

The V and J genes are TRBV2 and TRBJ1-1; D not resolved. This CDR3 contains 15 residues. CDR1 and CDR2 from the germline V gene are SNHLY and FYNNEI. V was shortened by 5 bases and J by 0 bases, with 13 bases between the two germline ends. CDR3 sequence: CASSSRNRLNTEAFF. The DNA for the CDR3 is TGTGCCAGCAGTAGCCGAAACAGATTGAACACTGAAGCTTTCTTT.

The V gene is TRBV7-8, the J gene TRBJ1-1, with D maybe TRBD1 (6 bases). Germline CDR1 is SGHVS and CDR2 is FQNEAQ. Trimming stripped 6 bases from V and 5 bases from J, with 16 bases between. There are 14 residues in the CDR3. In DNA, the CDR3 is TGTGCCAGCAGGGTAGTACAGGGTTGGACTGAAGCTTTCTTT. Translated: CASRVVQGWTEAFF.

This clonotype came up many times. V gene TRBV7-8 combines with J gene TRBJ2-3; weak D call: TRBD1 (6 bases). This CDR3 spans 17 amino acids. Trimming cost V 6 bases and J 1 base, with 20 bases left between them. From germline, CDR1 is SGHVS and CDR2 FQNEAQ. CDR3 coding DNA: TGTGCCAGCAGGCGGAACAGGGTCACTTGGGGCACAGATACGCAGTATTTT. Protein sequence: CASRRNRVTWGTDTQYF.

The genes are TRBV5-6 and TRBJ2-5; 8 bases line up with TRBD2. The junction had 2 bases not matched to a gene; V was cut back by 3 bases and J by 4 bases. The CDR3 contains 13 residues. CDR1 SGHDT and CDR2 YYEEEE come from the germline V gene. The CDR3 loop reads CASSSRGGETQYF. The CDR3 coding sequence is TGTGCCAGCAGCTCACGGGGGGGAGAGACCCAGTACTTC.

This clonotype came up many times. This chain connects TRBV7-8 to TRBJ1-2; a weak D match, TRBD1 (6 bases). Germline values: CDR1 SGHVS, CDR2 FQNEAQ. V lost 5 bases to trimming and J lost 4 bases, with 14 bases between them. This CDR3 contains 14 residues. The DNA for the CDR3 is TGTGCCAGCAGCCCCCGACAGGCCTTCTATGGCTACACCTTC. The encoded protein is CASSPRQAFYGYTF.

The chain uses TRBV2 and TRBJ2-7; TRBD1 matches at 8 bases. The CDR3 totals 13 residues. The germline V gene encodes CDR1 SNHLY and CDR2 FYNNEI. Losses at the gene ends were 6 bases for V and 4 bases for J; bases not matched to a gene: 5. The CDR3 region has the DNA TGTGCCAGCAGGGACAGGGTAAGGTACGAGCAGTACTTC. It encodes CASRDRVRYEQYF.